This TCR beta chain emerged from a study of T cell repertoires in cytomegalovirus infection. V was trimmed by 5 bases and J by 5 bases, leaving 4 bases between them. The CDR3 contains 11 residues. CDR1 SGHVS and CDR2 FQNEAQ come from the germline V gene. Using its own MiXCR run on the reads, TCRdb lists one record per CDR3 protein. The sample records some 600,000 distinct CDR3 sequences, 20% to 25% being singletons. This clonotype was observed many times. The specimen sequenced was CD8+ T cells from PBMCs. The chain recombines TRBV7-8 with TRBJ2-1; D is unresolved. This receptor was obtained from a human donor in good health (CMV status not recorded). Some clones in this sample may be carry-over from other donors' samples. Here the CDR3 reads CASSAHNEQFF. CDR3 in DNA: TGTGCCAGCAGCGCTCACAATGAGCAGTTCTTC.